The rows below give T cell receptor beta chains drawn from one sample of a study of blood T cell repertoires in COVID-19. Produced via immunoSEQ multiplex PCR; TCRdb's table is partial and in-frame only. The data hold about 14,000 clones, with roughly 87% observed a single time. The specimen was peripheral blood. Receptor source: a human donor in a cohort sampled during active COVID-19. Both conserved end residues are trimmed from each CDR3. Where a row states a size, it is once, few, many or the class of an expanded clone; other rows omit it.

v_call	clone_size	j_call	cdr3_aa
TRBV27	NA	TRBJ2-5	ASSLLSRGTQETQY
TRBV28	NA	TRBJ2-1	ASSPDTSGANEQF
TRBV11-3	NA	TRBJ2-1	ASSFNRGSYNEQF
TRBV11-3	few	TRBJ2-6	ASSFTSSSGANVLT
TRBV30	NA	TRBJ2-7	AWSKVAGNYEQY
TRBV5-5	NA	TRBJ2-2	ASSPDAWGPNTGELF
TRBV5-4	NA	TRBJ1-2	ASSPRTGWDGYT
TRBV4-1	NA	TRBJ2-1	ASSQRGPVGNEQF
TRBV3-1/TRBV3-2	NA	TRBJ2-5	ASNTFGDRGRETQY
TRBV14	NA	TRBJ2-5	ASSQGKPGLAGMPQY
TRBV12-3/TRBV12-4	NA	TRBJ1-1	ASTRGLNTEAF
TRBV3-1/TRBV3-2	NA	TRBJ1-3	ASSPYGRTRVPGNTIY
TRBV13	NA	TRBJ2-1	ASSPPSPPGGYNEQF
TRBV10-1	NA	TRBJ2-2	ASSPTWTGELF
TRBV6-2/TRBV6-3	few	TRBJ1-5	ASSPHLSAGQPQH
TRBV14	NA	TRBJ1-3	ASSQEGGPGNTIY
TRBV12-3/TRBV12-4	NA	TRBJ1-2	ASSQTGNYGYT
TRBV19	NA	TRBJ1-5	ASRPGQTSNQPQH
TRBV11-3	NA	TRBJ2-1	ASKGPGTGLNEQF
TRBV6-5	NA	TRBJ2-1	ASSSSTSGVYNEQF
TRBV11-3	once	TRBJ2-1	ASSLGAGYNEQF
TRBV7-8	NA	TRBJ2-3	ASSRRRTSGNSTDTQY
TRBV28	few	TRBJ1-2	ASTGGQNFYGYT
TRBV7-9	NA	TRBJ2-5	ASSWRTAEIVETQY
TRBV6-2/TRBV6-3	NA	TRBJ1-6	ASSYAQGNSPLH
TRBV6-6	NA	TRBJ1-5	ASSYSGGAQPQH
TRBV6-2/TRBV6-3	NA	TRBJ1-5	ASSYVDRIRPQH
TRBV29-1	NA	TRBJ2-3	SLRPPGDTQY
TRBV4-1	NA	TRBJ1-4	ASSTQEGNEKLF
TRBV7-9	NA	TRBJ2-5	ASITPLAGWETQY
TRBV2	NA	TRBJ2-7	ASSERGTGLYEQY
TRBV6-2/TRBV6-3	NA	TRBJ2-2	ASSPGDGELF
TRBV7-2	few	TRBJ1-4	ASSKDTNEKLF
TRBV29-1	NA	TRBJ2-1	SVSTGALDNEQF
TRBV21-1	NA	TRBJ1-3	ASSPLLGAGNTIY
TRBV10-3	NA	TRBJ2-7	AMTGQQGNEQY
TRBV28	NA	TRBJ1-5	ASAWGRTQH
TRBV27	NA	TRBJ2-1	ASRKLAVYNEQF
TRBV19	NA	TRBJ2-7	ASSIVDRTYEQY
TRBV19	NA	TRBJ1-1	ASHRGGGTEAF
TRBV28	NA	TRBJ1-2	ASRIQVANYGYT
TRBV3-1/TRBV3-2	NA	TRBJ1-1	ASRAGGDSTEAF
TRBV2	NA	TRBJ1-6	ASSERAVVQGASPLH
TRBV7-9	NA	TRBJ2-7	ASSHRDRDYEQY
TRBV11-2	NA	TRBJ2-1	ASSLGAGERDEQF
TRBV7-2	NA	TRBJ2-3	ASSQAGLAVSTDTQY
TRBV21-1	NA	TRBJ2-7	ASAGGIHAGVRPYEQY
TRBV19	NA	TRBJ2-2	ASSMWGANPGELF
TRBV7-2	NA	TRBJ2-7	ASSPSSGRAGEQY
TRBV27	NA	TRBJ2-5	ASSQPGETQY
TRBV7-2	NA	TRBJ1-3	ASSSQVSGNTIY
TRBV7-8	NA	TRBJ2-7	AISDGGARNEQY
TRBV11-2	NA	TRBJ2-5	ASSLDREALNQETQY
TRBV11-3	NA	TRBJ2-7	ASSPGYDEQY
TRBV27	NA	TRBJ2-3	ASSARGRTDTQY
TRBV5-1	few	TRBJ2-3	ASSGPDRGWKGDTQY